This T cell receptor (beta chain) was captured by sequencing in a study of blood T cells in healthy people across ages. This clonotype was seen more than once but under ten times. This CDR3 has 16 residues. With a J-beta primer mix and a sample-barcoded 5' primer, a second PCR ran about 7 to 12 cycles. All cDNA molecules were each tagged by a template-switch adaptor with 12 random nucleotides. TCRdb used MiXCR to reprocess the 5' RACE reads, holding one entry per CDR3 protein. The sample holds about 970,000 distinct CDR3 sequences, roughly half seen once. Sequences were obtained from blood. This receptor was obtained from a woman aged 55-70 years in good health. The V call is TRBV21-1, the J call TRBJ2-7; the DNA was not compared with TRBD1, the D call given in the table. TRBV21-1 is termed a pseudogene. Written as DNA, the CDR3 is TGTGCCAGCAGCAGCTCGGGACAGAAAAGCTCCTACGAGCAGTACTTC. Its translation is CASSSSGQKSSYEQYF.